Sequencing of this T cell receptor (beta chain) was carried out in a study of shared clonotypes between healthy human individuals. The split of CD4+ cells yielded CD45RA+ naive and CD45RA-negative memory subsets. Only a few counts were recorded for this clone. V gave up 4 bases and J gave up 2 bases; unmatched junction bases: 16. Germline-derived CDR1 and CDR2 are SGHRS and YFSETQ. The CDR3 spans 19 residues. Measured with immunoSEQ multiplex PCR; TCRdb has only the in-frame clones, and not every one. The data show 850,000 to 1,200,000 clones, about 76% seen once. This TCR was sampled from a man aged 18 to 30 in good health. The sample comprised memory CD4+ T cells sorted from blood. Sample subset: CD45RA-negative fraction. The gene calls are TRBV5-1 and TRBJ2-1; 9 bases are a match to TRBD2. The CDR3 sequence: CASSPSPAGGHYTYNEQFF. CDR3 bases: TGCGCCAGCAGCCCTAGCCCAGCGGGGGGCCATTATACCTACAATGAGCAGTTCTTC.